This TCR beta chain came from a study of CD8 T cells in Susac syndrome (dated by TCRdb to between 2018 and 2020). At the level of the whole study: Of the Susac syndrome patients who were sequenced, eight or nine were in clinical remission while six had clinically active disease. Susac syndrome patients were therapy-naive, on corticosteroids (some also receiving IVIg), or on IVIg alone at blood withdrawal. Repertoire sequencing was used to test whether CD8+ T cell activation and differentiation in Susac syndrome was antigen driven.

With respect to this clonotype: It has no known antigen specificity. Per-nucleotide qualities are absent, and no much larger clonotype sits a single base away.

Peripheral blood CD8+ and CD4+ T cells from healthy donors, Susac syndrome patients and multiple sclerosis patients were profiled by high-throughput TCR beta sequencing. The Susac syndrome patients fulfilled recently defined diagnostic criteria for definite or probable disease. Bulk CD8+ and CD4+ T cells were purified magnetically by negative isolation, whereas CD8+ TEMRA cells were enriched by FACS. Blood was drawn into EDTA tubes, processed within 24 hours, and PBMCs were isolated by density gradient centrifugation. PBMCs intended for TCR sequencing were cryopreserved in liquid nitrogen and were subsequently thawed in a 37 degrees C water bath. A purity of at least 90% was achieved for sorted or isolated CD4+, CD8+ and CD8+ TEMRA cells. RNA was extracted using the RNeasy kit, and roughly 0.5 to 1 ug of the RNA was reverse transcribed with random hexamers. The immunoSEQ multiplex PCR assay, covering 54 Vbeta and 13 Jbeta segments, was used to amplify TCR beta CDR3 regions. Bias from PCR amplification was corrected by using a synthetic template baseline for primer optimization and for computational correction. Turning to the authors' computational methods: Reads were assigned to V, D and J genes according to IMGT and analyzed in immunoSEQ Analyzer, with only productive sequences retained. Clonality was computed as one minus Shannon entropy normalized by log2 of the number of productive unique sequences. Public and private clones were assessed among the 100 most prevalent clones of each patient and control. A clone was defined as Susac-specific if it was absent from the healthy and MS cohorts, from roughly 1,000 published viral clones and from other ImmuneACCESS disease sequences. The raw public reads went through TCRdb reprocessing: fastp at Q25, MiXCR clone calling, in-frame beta chains kept. Entries are consolidated by CDR3 protein sequence, retaining the most common genes and DNA. These V and J calls originate from TCRdb's pipeline instead of the authors' own analysis. For this sample the table gives about 120,000 distinct CDR3 sequences, of which 95% to 96% were detected only once. 0.11% to 0.15% of the sample lies in the top ten.

Study-wide findings and limitations: The number of individuals in the TCR sequencing and HLA analysis was recognized as being relatively small. No clonal expansion was detected in the CD4+ T cell repertoire of Susac syndrome patients.

Taken from the germline V gene, the CDR1 and CDR2 loops are SGHRS and YFSETQ. Deletion took 0 bases off V and 6 bases off J, with a span of 15 bases between the germline ends. The cysteine opens and the phenylalanine closes a CDR3 of 15 amino acids. Of all the DNA, just the CDR3 is kept, 45 bases in frame from base 1. This receptor chain uses TRBV5-1 and TRBJ1-1, with the D gene uncertain. The clonotype originates from a human donor with Susac syndrome. Sequencing input: CD4+ T cells from PBMCs. The CDR3 is CASSLGALVQAEAFF. Here is the DNA: TGCGCCAGCAGCTTGGGGGCATTAGTTCAGGCTGAAGCTTTCTTT.